This T cell receptor (beta chain) was sequenced for a study of blood T cells in healthy people across ages. The sample holds many counts of this clonotype. No antigen is known for it. It was with a sample-barcoded 5' primer and a J-beta primer mix that a second PCR of roughly 7 to 12 cycles was run. MiXCR was run by TCRdb on the 5' RACE reads, yielding one entry per CDR3 protein. The sample holds about 930,000 distinct CDR3 sequences, around 29% seen once. The CDR3 length is 13 residues. The trim removed 6 bases at V and 8 bases at J, leaving 12 bases unmatched. CDR1 is SQVTM, CDR2 ANQGSEA, per germline. Study-wide findings and caveats: Both naive CD4+ cell counts and diversity were greater in long-lived donors than in aged donors. Diversity estimated from one million T cells was considered an underestimate.

In addition, the sample was reused for a study of T cells of mothers and their children. In that study: A few healthy Caucasian mothers and their six children donated.

The clonotype comes from a woman in her thirties or forties in good health. This chain uses TRBV29-1 with TRBJ1-2, with 7 nucleotides matching TRBD1. Sample: blood. The chain's CDR3 is CSVLDRVGSGYTF. Written as DNA, the CDR3 is TGCAGCGTGCTCGACAGGGTCGGGAGCGGCTACACCTTC. The full variable domain, with the rest looked up from reference TRBV29-1 and TRBJ1-2, is SAVISQKPSRDICQRGTSLTIQCQVDSQVTMMFWYRQQPGQSLTLIATANQGSEATYESGFVIDKFPISRPNLTFSTLTVSNMSPEDSSIYLCSVLDRVGSGYTFGSGTRLTVV.